The 9 T cell receptor beta chains below come from one sample, sequenced in a study of shared clonotypes between healthy human individuals. Profiling relied on immunoSEQ multiplex PCR, and the TCRdb table lists in-frame clones only, not all of them. The data contain more than 900,000 clones, 75% to 85% of them singletons. The specimen was memory CD4+ T cells from PBMCs. The subset was: CD45RA-negative fraction. The receptors derive from a man aged 18 to 30 in good health. Some clones in this sample may be carry-over from other donors' samples.

The rearrangement joins TRBV7-6 to TRBJ2-3, with TRBD2 matching 8 bases. Trimming cost V 3 bases and J 3 bases; bases outside gene matches: 8. The germline V gene encodes CDR1 SGHVS and CDR2 FNYEAQ. The CDR3 contains 16 residues. CDR3 sequence (DNA): TGTGCCAGCAGCTTCGGGACTAGTGTGGGTACAGATACGCAGTATTTT. Its translation: CASSFGTSVGTDTQYF.

The chain is built from TRBV9 and TRBJ2-2; no reliable D call. Germline-derived CDR1 and CDR2 are SGDLS and YYNGEE. V was shortened by 5 bases and J by 6 bases, with 5 bases between the two germline ends. The CDR3 is 11 residues long. DNA of the CDR3: TGTGCCAGCAGGGCAGCCGGGGAGCTGTTTTTT. Protein sequence: CASRAAGELFF.

The rearrangement uses TRBV5-1 and TRBJ2-5; D not certain. In germline, CDR1 is SGHRS, CDR2 YFSETQ. The CDR3 runs to 12 residues. Trimming took 2 bases from V and 4 from J, leaving 6 bases between them. In DNA, the CDR3 is TGCGCCAGCAGCTTCGACATAGAGACCCAGTACTTC. It translates to CASSFDIETQYF. Supplemented by reference TRBV5-1 and TRBJ2-5, the full variable domain reads KAGVTQTPRYLIKTRGQQVTLSCSPISGHRSVSWYQQTPGQGLQFLFEYFSETQRNKGNFPGRFSGRQFSNSRSEMNVSTLELGDSALYLCASSFDIETQYFGPGTRLLVL.

Points on this clone: A read error may explain this, as a much larger clone is one base away. Other DNA sequences in the same sample also yield this CDR3. The chain couples TRBV28 to TRBJ1-2, with 10 bases aligning to TRBD1. V shed 7 bases, J shed 8 bases, and the junction held 13 bases outside the gene matches. The CDR3 length is 15 residues. The V gene's germline CDR1 is MDHEN and CDR2 SYDVKM. The CDR3 bases are TGTGCCAGCATCAGTGTGACAGGGGGCGCATTCGGCTACACCTTC. Translating it yields CASISVTGGAFGYTF.

This clone was seen only once. The chain links TRBV6-4 to TRBJ1-1, with 7 nucleotides matching TRBD1. The trim removed 4 bases at V and 1 base at J, leaving 3 bases unmatched. The CDR3 is made up of 14 amino acids. Germline CDR1 and CDR2: MRHNA and SNTAGT. The CDR3 loop is CASSAQGGNTEAFF. CDR3 sequence (DNA): TGTGCCAGCAGTGCTCAGGGGGGGAACACTGAAGCTTTCTTT.

The V and J genes are TRBV2 and TRBJ2-7, with D perhaps matching TRBD1 or TRBD2 (6 bases each). The CDR3 runs 17 residues. Per germline, CDR1 SNHLY and CDR2 FYNNEI. V lost 1 base and J lost 5, with 21 bases in between. The CDR3 protein is CASSEEAVWGAGDEQYF. CDR3 DNA: TGTGCCAGCAGTGAAGAAGCGGTGTGGGGGGCCGGCGACGAGCAGTACTTC.

V gene TRBV11-2 combines with J gene TRBJ1-4; 9 bases line up with TRBD1. This CDR3 region has 15 residues. Germline CDR1 SGHAT, CDR2 FQNNGV. V shed 4 bases and J 4 bases; nucleotides not matched to a gene: 4. CDR3 region: CASSSQGARNEKLFF. DNA for the CDR3: TGTGCCAGCAGCTCACAGGGGGCCCGTAATGAAAAACTGTTTTTT. Variable domain in full (rest from reference TRBV11-2 and TRBJ1-4): EAGVAQSPRYKIIEKRQSVAFWCNPISGHATLYWYQQILGQGPKLLIQFQNNGVVDDSQLPKDRFSAERLKGVDSTLKIQPAKLEDSAVYLCASSSQGARNEKLFFGSGTQLSVL.

The chain employs TRBV5-4 and TRBJ2-5; D might be TRBD1 (5 bases). Looked up from germline, CDR1 is SGHNT and CDR2 is YYREEE (reference sequence). The V gene lost 4 bases and the J gene lost 1 base, with 14 bases spanning the gap. There are 15 residues in the CDR3. CDR3 sequence reads: CASSNRQRGQETQYF. The CDR3 coding sequence is TGTGCCAGCAGCAACAGACAGAGAGGCCAAGAGACCCAGTACTTC.

The chain combines TRBV2 with TRBJ2-7; 10 bases match TRBD1. The CDR3 is 15 residues long. The germline gives CDR1 SNHLY, CDR2 FYNNEI. The ends lost 6 bases at V and 0 bases at J; junction bases unmatched: 5. The CDR3: CASRVTGGASYEQYF. The DNA for the CDR3 is TGTGCCAGCAGGGTGACAGGGGGCGCCTCCTACGAGCAGTACTTC.